There are a few counts of the clone carrying this T cell receptor beta chain. Its target is unknown. The sort gate was single viable CD3+CD4+CD8-CD45RO+ cells for memory CD4+ T cells. The CDR3 is 12 amino acids. Germline assignment: CDR1 SGHTA and CDR2 FQGNSA. Trimming shortened V by 5 bases and J by 1 base, and 5 bases separated the two germline ends. The data belong to a study of memory CD4+ T cells and cytomegalovirus serostatus. Background on the study: Healthy Belgian adult donors included 9 or 10 CMV-positive and 24 CMV-negative people. Study results and limitations: The CMV-associated TCR signature appears largely within the CD4+ memory repertoire.

The assay was immunoSEQ multiplex PCR, and TCRdb's table has in-frame clones only and misses some. There are 61,000 or so clones in the sample; over 70% occur only once, and almost 0.55% lies in the top ten. This chain links TRBV7-2 with TRBJ1-1; no definite D call. The source is an adult in good health and CMV-seronegative. Some clones in this sample may be carry-over from other donors' samples. Sample: memory CD4+ T cells from blood. The CDR3 here is CASSHGNTEAFF. The CDR3 nucleotides are TGTGCCAGCAGCCACGGGAACACTGAAGCTTTCTTT.